A selection of T cell receptor beta chains follows, all from one sample in a study of CD8+CD57+ T cells in acquired aplastic anemia. TCRdb passed the reads through MiXCR, listing each CDR3 protein once. The sample shows about 160,000 distinct CDR3 sequences, 40% to 55% of them seen only once. The sequencing sample was made of sorted CD4+, CD8+, or CD8+CD57+ T cells (not recorded which) from PBMCs. The source of these receptors is a human donor with aplastic anemia. Each CDR3 is given with its conserved first and last residue. Each record gives: D gene, V gene, J gene, clone size, CDR3 DNA, CDR3 protein. The D gene is left open where the match is weak. Clone size, where shown, is once, few, many, or a class for clones that have expanded.

TRBD1	TRBV6-1	TRBJ1-1	many	TGTGCCAGCAGTTCCCCCGGACAGGGGCAAGCTTTCTTT	CASSSPGQGQAFF
-	TRBV11-2	TRBJ2-4	-	TGTGCCAGCAGCCCAGACATCATAAAAAACATTCAGTACTTC	CASSPDIIKNIQYF
-	TRBV19	TRBJ2-5	many	TGTGCCAGTAGTTGGGGTTTCCAAGAGACCCAGTACTTC	CASSWGFQETQYF
-	TRBV2	TRBJ1-1	-	TGTGCCAGCAGCCCTACAGAACCTTTTGACACTGAAGCTTTCTTT	CASSPTEPFDTEAFF
-	TRBV18	TRBJ1-6	many	TGTGCCAGCCACTATAACCTAAATTCACCCCTCCACTTT	CASHYNLNSPLHF
-	TRBV5-6	TRBJ1-1	many	TGTGCCAGCATCCGGACTGGGAACACTGAAGCTTTCTTT	CASIRTGNTEAFF
-	TRBV2	TRBJ1-2	many	TGTGCCAGCAGTGTGTCGGGGGCAAGGGGCTACACCTTC	CASSVSGARGYTF
-	TRBV24-1	TRBJ2-1	-	TGTGCCACCAGTGATTCTGGATCGGGCTCCTACAATGAGCAGTTCTTC	CATSDSGSGSYNEQFF
TRBD1	TRBV25-1	TRBJ1-2	medium-sized	TGTGCCAGCAGTACATGGACAGGAGGAACTAACAATGGCTACACCTTC	CASSTWTGGTNNGYTF
-	TRBV7-8	TRBJ2-3	many	TGTGCCAGCAGCTCCGCGGTAGGTGGGCGCACAGATACGCAGTATTTT	CASSSAVGGRTDTQYF
-	TRBV7-2	TRBJ2-5	many	TGTGCCAGCAGCCGTTCGAGTCAAGAGACCCAGTACTTC	CASSRSSQETQYF
-	TRBV5-1	TRBJ2-2	many	TGCGCCAGCAGCTTGGCACTGCCGCCGAACACCGGGGAGCTGTTTTTT	CASSLALPPNTGELFF
-	TRBV4-2	TRBJ1-6	many	TGTGCCAGCAGCCAAGATCGACCCTCGACGGGGAATTCACCCCTCCACTTT	CASSQDRPSTGNSPLHF
TRBD2	TRBV7-9	TRBJ2-1	many	TGTGCCAGCAGCTTACCGCCGGGAGGGTATGAGCAGTTCTTC	CASSLPPGGYEQFF
TRBD1	TRBV29-1	TRBJ1-2	-	TGCAGCGCGCTACGGACAGGGACTCATGGCTACACCTTC	CSALRTGTHGYTF
-	TRBV7-3	TRBJ2-6	-	TGTGCCAGCAGCTTACCACTACCACCGGGGGCCAACGTCCTGACTTTC	CASSLPLPPGANVLTF
TRBD1	TRBV5-4	TRBJ1-5	few	TGTGCCAGCAGCTTAGGAGGGACAGACTTTCAGCCCCAGCGTTTT	CASSLGGTDFQPQRF
-	TRBV4-1	TRBJ1-2	-	TGCGCCAGCAGCCAAGATGGATTGGGGGGCAGATATGGCTACACCTTC	CASSQDGLGGRYGYTF
-	TRBV7-2	TRBJ2-3	many	TGTGCCAGCAGCGCCTGGGCCACGGGCACAGATACGCAGTATTTT	CASSAWATGTDTQYF
TRBD2	TRBV4-1	TRBJ2-3	few	TGCGCCAGCAGCCGAGCCCCCATAGCGGGATTAACTAGCACAGATACGCAGTATTTT	CASSRAPIAGLTSTDTQYF
TRBD2	TRBV30	TRBJ2-2	few	TGTGCCTGGAGTGGAAGGACTAGCGGGAGATTCGGGGAGCTGTTTTTT	CAWSGRTSGRFGELFF
-	TRBV18	TRBJ1-6	-	TGTGCCAGCTCCCGTGGGGGGGCCTCGGCTAGGGATTCACCCCTCCACTTT	CASSRGGASARDSPLHF
-	TRBV15	TRBJ2-7	-	TGTGCCACCAGCGTCAGGCTCCTCTACGAGCAGTACTTC	CATSVRLLYEQYF
TRBD2	TRBV4-2	TRBJ2-3	-	TGTGCCAGCAGCCTAGGACTAGCGGGAAACCTAGATACGCAGTATTTT	CASSLGLAGNLDTQYF
-	TRBV19	TRBJ1-4	medium-sized	TGTGCCAGTAGTTCGTCCGGCTCAACTAATGAAAAACTGTTTTTT	CASSSSGSTNEKLFF
-	TRBV2	TRBJ1-1	-	TGTGCCACCCCGGAGGGGATGAACACTGAAGCTTTCTTT	CATPEGMNTEAFF
-	TRBV4-2	TRBJ2-1	many	TGTGCCAGCAGCCAAGATCGCCTCCTTGAGCAGTTCTTC	CASSQDRLLEQFF
-	TRBV29-1	TRBJ2-7	-	TGCAGCGTTGAAACGACGGGTACCTACGAGCAGTACTTC	CSVETTGTYEQYF
TRBD1	TRBV18	TRBJ1-2	few	TGTGCCAGCTCACCACCGGGACAGCTCAACTATGGCTACACCTTC	CASSPPGQLNYGYTF
TRBD1	TRBV20-1	TRBJ2-7	few	TGCAGTGCTAGAGTCCGGACAGGGAACTACGAGCAGTACTTC	CSARVRTGNYEQYF
TRBD1	TRBV19	TRBJ1-1	many	TGTGCCAGTAGTAAGGGGGACAGGGAGAACACTGAAGCTTTCTTT	CASSKGDRENTEAFF
-	TRBV9	TRBJ2-1	-	TGTGCCAGCAGCTCCCGGACTCGGGAAAGTGGGCAGTTCTTC	CASSSRTRESGQFF
-	TRBV20-1	TRBJ1-5	-	TGCAGTGCTAGAGACAACAGATTTAGCAATCAGCCCCAGCATTTT	CSARDNRFSNQPQHF
-	TRBV5-1	TRBJ2-5	-	TGCGCCAGCAGCTTGTCCGCCAGCCAAGAGACCCAGTACTTC	CASSLSASQETQYF
-	TRBV7-3	TRBJ2-5	-	TGTGCCAGCAGTTACGAGGGAGAGACCCAGTACTTC	CASSYEGETQYF
-	TRBV7-2	TRBJ1-3	few	TGTGCCAGCAGCTTCGGCCAGGGAGGGGTCTCTGGAAACACCATATATTTT	CASSFGQGGVSGNTIYF
TRBD1	TRBV10-3	TRBJ2-7	few	TGTGCCAGCAAACGATCAGGACAGGGACTTTCCTACGAGCAGTACTTC	CASKRSGQGLSYEQYF
-	TRBV19	TRBJ1-1	many	TGTGCCAGTCGCCAGACGGTTACGAGCACTGAAGCTTTCTTT	CASRQTVTSTEAFF
-	TRBV24-1	TRBJ2-5	many	TGTGCCACCAGTGACCCCGACAGGTTTCAAGAGACCCAGTACTTC	CATSDPDRFQETQYF
TRBD2	TRBV5-4	TRBJ2-5	many	TGTGCCAGCACCCTAGCGGGAGCAGGGGAGACCCAGTACTTC	CASTLAGAGETQYF
-	TRBV30	TRBJ2-2	many	TGTGCCTGGAGTGTATCTCTTCCAGGCCTCACCGGGGAGCTGTTTTTT	CAWSVSLPGLTGELFF